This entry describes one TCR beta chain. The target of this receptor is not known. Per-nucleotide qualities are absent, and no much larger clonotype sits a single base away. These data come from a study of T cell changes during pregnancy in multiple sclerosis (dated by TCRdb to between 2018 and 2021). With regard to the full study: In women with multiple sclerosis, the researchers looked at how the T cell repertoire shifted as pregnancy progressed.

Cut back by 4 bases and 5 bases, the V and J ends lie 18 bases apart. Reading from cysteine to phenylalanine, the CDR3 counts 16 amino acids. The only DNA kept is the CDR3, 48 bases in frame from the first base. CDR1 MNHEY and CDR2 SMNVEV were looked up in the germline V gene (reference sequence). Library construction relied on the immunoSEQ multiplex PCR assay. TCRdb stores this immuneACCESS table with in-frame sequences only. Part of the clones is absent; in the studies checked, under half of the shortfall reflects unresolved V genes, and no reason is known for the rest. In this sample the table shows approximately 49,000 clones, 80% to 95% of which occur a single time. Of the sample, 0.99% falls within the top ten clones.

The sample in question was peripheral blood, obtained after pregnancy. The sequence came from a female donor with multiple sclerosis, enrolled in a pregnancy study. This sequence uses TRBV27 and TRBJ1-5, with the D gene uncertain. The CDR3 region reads CASSSLLRGRDQPQHF. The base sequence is TGTGCCAGCAGTTCCCTTCTTCGGGGTCGAGATCAGCCCCAGCATTTT.